A selection of T cell receptor beta chains follows, all from one sample in a study of blood T cell repertoires in COVID-19. Repertoires were generated with immunoSEQ multiplex PCR, while TCRdb's copy carries only in-frame clones and drops some. The table shows fewer than 200,000 clones, with more than 75% occurring only once. Material for sequencing was peripheral blood. The receptors come from a man aged 35 to 55 with active or convalescent COVID-19. Both conserved end residues are part of each CDR3. The D gene is left open where the match is weak. Only part of the rows carry a size: once, few, many, or a class if the clone is expanded.

v_gene: TRBV5-4
d_gene: TRBD1
abundance: .
j_gene: TRBJ2-1
CDR3aa: CASSLQGVHEQFF
CDR3nt: TGTGCCAGCAGCTTACAGGGGGTGCATGAGCAGTTCTTC

v_gene: TRBV19
d_gene: TRBD2
abundance: .
j_gene: TRBJ2-3
CDR3aa: CASSIPGAGGPSDTQYF
CDR3nt: TGTGCCAGTAGTATTCCTGGGGCGGGAGGGCCCTCAGATACGCAGTATTTT

v_gene: TRBV7-2
d_gene: .
abundance: .
j_gene: TRBJ2-4
CDR3aa: CVAGGLAKNIQYF
CDR3nt: TGTGTAGCCGGGGGTCTAGCCAAAAACATTCAGTACTTC

v_gene: TRBV18
d_gene: .
abundance: .
j_gene: TRBJ2-1
CDR3aa: CASSSRGASGYNEQFF
CDR3nt: TGTGCCAGCTCATCTCGTGGGGCCTCGGGCTACAATGAGCAGTTCTTC

v_gene: TRBV11-2
d_gene: .
abundance: .
j_gene: TRBJ2-4
CDR3aa: CASSPGVAKNIQYF
CDR3nt: TGTGCCAGCAGCCCGGGGGTAGCCAAAAACATTCAGTACTTC

v_gene: TRBV5-1
d_gene: TRBD1
abundance: .
j_gene: TRBJ2-3
CDR3aa: CASSRDRGMTDTQYF
CDR3nt: TGCGCCAGCAGCCGGGACAGGGGGATGACAGATACGCAGTATTTT

v_gene: TRBV2
d_gene: .
abundance: .
j_gene: TRBJ2-3
CDR3aa: CASTPGGTRSTDTQYF
CDR3nt: TGTGCCAGCACCCCCGGGGGAACACGCAGCACAGATACGCAGTATTTT

v_gene: TRBV2
d_gene: .
abundance: .
j_gene: TRBJ2-1
CDR3aa: CASSDPAAGEFF
CDR3nt: TGTGCCAGCAGTGACCCGGCGGCAGGGGAATTCTTC

v_gene: TRBV6-2/TRBV6-3
d_gene: .
abundance: .
j_gene: TRBJ1-1
CDR3aa: CASSIPGYYTEAFF
CDR3nt: TGTGCCAGCAGCATACCCGGTTACTACACTGAAGCTTTCTTT

v_gene: TRBV12-3/TRBV12-4
d_gene: TRBD2
abundance: .
j_gene: TRBJ2-5
CDR3aa: CASSRGGETQYF
CDR3nt: TGTGCCAGCAGCCGGGGGGGAGAGACCCAGTACTTC

v_gene: TRBV5-6
d_gene: .
abundance: .
j_gene: TRBJ2-3
CDR3aa: CASSFVGGPSTDTQYF
CDR3nt: TGTGCCAGCAGCTTCGTAGGGGGACCCTCCACAGATACGCAGTATTTT

v_gene: TRBV18
d_gene: .
abundance: once
j_gene: TRBJ2-2
CDR3aa: CASSPRGANGPGELFF
CDR3nt: TGTGCCAGCTCACCACGCGGGGCGAACGGACCCGGGGAGCTGTTTTTT

v_gene: TRBV19
d_gene: TRBD1
abundance: .
j_gene: TRBJ2-1
CDR3aa: CASTGQPPSYNEQFF
CDR3nt: TGTGCCAGTACGGGACAGCCGCCTTCCTACAATGAGCAGTTCTTC

v_gene: TRBV28
d_gene: TRBD1
abundance: few
j_gene: TRBJ1-5
CDR3aa: CASSGRTGIFDQPQHF
CDR3nt: TGTGCCAGCAGCGGTAGGACAGGGATTTTCGATCAGCCCCAGCATTTT

v_gene: TRBV7-3
d_gene: TRBD1
abundance: .
j_gene: TRBJ2-1
CDR3aa: CASSLTGQGKQFF
CDR3nt: TGTGCCAGCAGCTTAACCGGACAGGGTAAGCAGTTCTTC

v_gene: TRBV5-4
d_gene: .
abundance: .
j_gene: TRBJ1-1
CDR3aa: CASSSGGGEAFF
CDR3nt: TGTGCCAGCAGCTCCGGCGGGGGCGAAGCTTTCTTT

v_gene: TRBV5-1
d_gene: .
abundance: .
j_gene: TRBJ2-5
CDR3aa: CASSLERGETQYF
CDR3nt: TGCGCCAGCAGCTTGGAAAGGGGGGAGACCCAGTACTTC

v_gene: TRBV6-5
d_gene: TRBD1
abundance: .
j_gene: TRBJ1-6
CDR3aa: CASSYLGTGSDSPLHF
CDR3nt: TGTGCCAGCAGTTACTTGGGGACAGGGAGCGATTCACCCCTCCACTTT

v_gene: TRBV7-3
d_gene: TRBD2
abundance: .
j_gene: TRBJ2-1
CDR3aa: CASSQLAGGPNEQFF
CDR3nt: TGTGCCAGCAGCCAACTAGCGGGGGGGCCCAATGAGCAGTTCTTC

v_gene: TRBV11-2
d_gene: .
abundance: .
j_gene: TRBJ2-1
CDR3aa: CASSLVVRQRGEQFF
CDR3nt: TGTGCCAGCAGCTTAGTAGTGCGGCAAAGGGGGGAGCAGTTCTTC

v_gene: TRBV18
d_gene: TRBD1
abundance: .
j_gene: TRBJ1-2
CDR3aa: CASSPGTGETYGYTF
CDR3nt: TGTGCCAGCTCACCAGGGACAGGGGAGACCTATGGCTACACCTTC

v_gene: TRBV7-9
d_gene: .
abundance: .
j_gene: TRBJ2-1
CDR3aa: CASSPREEFNEQFF
CDR3nt: TGTGCCAGCAGCCCCAGAGAGGAGTTCAATGAGCAGTTCTTC

v_gene: TRBV7-2
d_gene: .
abundance: .
j_gene: TRBJ2-7
CDR3aa: CASSLYSSYEQYF
CDR3nt: TGTGCCAGCAGCTTATACAGCTCCTACGAGCAGTACTTC

v_gene: TRBV7-9
d_gene: TRBD1
abundance: .
j_gene: TRBJ2-2
CDR3aa: CASSLVGQVNTGELFF
CDR3nt: TGTGCCAGCAGCTTAGTGGGACAGGTGAACACCGGGGAGCTGTTTTTT

v_gene: TRBV10-1
d_gene: TRBD1
abundance: .
j_gene: TRBJ1-5
CDR3aa: CAWGRGQGLSQYQPQHF
CDR3nt: TGCGCCTGGGGCCGGGGACAGGGGCTCAGTCAGTATCAGCCCCAGCATTTT

v_gene: TRBV5-1
d_gene: .
abundance: .
j_gene: TRBJ1-1
CDR3aa: CASSQTPGQGNTEAFF
CDR3nt: TGCGCCAGCAGCCAGACACCGGGACAAGGGAACACTGAAGCTTTCTTT

v_gene: TRBV6-2/TRBV6-3
d_gene: TRBD1
abundance: .
j_gene: TRBJ2-1
CDR3aa: CASSSTGQPFNEQFF
CDR3nt: TGTGCCAGCAGTTCGACGGGACAGCCTTTCAATGAGCAGTTCTTC

v_gene: TRBV3-1/TRBV3-2
d_gene: .
abundance: few
j_gene: TRBJ2-5
CDR3aa: CASSLVSGGAQETQYF
CDR3nt: TGTGCCAGCAGCTTGGTTAGTGGGGGGGCCCAAGAGACCCAGTACTTC

v_gene: TRBV5-4
d_gene: TRBD2
abundance: .
j_gene: TRBJ2-1
CDR3aa: CASSPGTSGRGEQFF
CDR3nt: TGTGCCAGCAGCCCAGGGACTAGCGGGAGGGGTGAGCAGTTCTTC

v_gene: TRBV3-1/TRBV3-2
d_gene: .
abundance: few
j_gene: TRBJ2-5
CDR3aa: CASRQAYQETQYF
CDR3nt: TGTGCCAGCAGACAGGCGTACCAAGAGACCCAGTACTTC

v_gene: TRBV7-9
d_gene: TRBD1
abundance: .
j_gene: TRBJ2-2
CDR3aa: CASRPGGAVGELFF
CDR3nt: TGTGCCAGCAGACCAGGGGGCGCGGTCGGGGAGCTGTTTTTT

v_gene: TRBV7-2
d_gene: .
abundance: .
j_gene: TRBJ2-7
CDR3aa: CASSLEGAYEQYF
CDR3nt: TGTGCCAGCAGCCTCGAGGGGGCCTACGAGCAGTACTTC

v_gene: TRBV3-1/TRBV3-2
d_gene: .
abundance: .
j_gene: TRBJ1-5
CDR3aa: CASSQDGGGNQPQHF
CDR3nt: TGTGCCAGCAGCCAAGATGGGGGCGGCAATCAGCCCCAGCATTTT

v_gene: TRBV7-8
d_gene: TRBD1
abundance: once
j_gene: TRBJ1-1
CDR3aa: CASSLRDRGTPHEAFF
CDR3nt: TGTGCCAGCAGCTTAAGGGACAGGGGGACCCCCCATGAAGCTTTCTTT

v_gene: TRBV6-2/TRBV6-3
d_gene: .
abundance: .
j_gene: TRBJ1-5
CDR3aa: CASSTVGSQPQHF
CDR3nt: TGTGCCAGCAGTACAGTAGGGAGTCAGCCCCAGCATTTT

v_gene: TRBV10-3
d_gene: TRBD1
abundance: few
j_gene: TRBJ2-7
CDR3aa: CAISQLRQGTYEQYF
CDR3nt: TGTGCCATCAGCCAACTAAGACAGGGTACCTACGAGCAGTACTTC

v_gene: TRBV7-9
d_gene: TRBD2
abundance: .
j_gene: TRBJ2-7
CDR3aa: CASSSIGLAGVYEQYF
CDR3nt: TGTGCCAGCAGCTCCATCGGACTAGCGGGAGTCTACGAGCAGTACTTC

v_gene: TRBV19
d_gene: TRBD2
abundance: .
j_gene: TRBJ2-3
CDR3aa: CASGLAGQDTQYF
CDR3nt: TGTGCCAGTGGACTAGCGGGACAAGATACGCAGTATTTT

v_gene: TRBV5-4
d_gene: TRBD2
abundance: .
j_gene: TRBJ2-2
CDR3aa: CASSSSGTRFTGELFF
CDR3nt: TGTGCCAGCAGCTCTTCCGGGACTAGATTCACCGGGGAGCTGTTTTTT

v_gene: TRBV19
d_gene: .
abundance: .
j_gene: TRBJ1-1
CDR3aa: CASRGEVNTEAFF
CDR3nt: TGTGCCAGTAGAGGGGAGGTAAACACTGAAGCTTTCTTT

v_gene: TRBV16
d_gene: TRBD1
abundance: .
j_gene: TRBJ1-2
CDR3aa: CASSQSQDREVDGYTF
CDR3nt: TGTGCCAGCAGCCAATCTCAGGACAGGGAGGTAGATGGCTACACCTTC

v_gene: TRBV7-8
d_gene: .
abundance: .
j_gene: TRBJ2-7
CDR3aa: CASSLGRAGIVQYF
CDR3nt: TGTGCCAGCAGCTTAGGGCGGGCCGGTATTGTGCAGTACTTC

v_gene: TRBV7-9
d_gene: TRBD1
abundance: .
j_gene: TRBJ1-3
CDR3aa: CASSLLVDRVTGNTIYF
CDR3nt: TGTGCCAGCAGCCTTCTTGTGGACAGGGTGACAGGAAACACCATATATTTT

v_gene: TRBV7-9
d_gene: TRBD1
abundance: .
j_gene: TRBJ2-3
CDR3aa: CASSLTSGTGSTDTQYF
CDR3nt: TGTGCCAGCAGCTTAACATCCGGGACAGGAAGCACAGATACGCAGTATTTT

v_gene: TRBV6-6
d_gene: TRBD2
abundance: .
j_gene: TRBJ2-5
CDR3aa: CASSYTSGSGETQYF
CDR3nt: TGTGCCAGCAGTTATACCAGCGGGAGTGGCGAGACCCAGTACTTC

v_gene: TRBV5-5
d_gene: .
abundance: .
j_gene: TRBJ2-7
CDR3aa: CASTLGQASYEQYF
CDR3nt: TGTGCCAGCACCCTGGGTCAGGCCTCCTACGAGCAGTACTTC

v_gene: TRBV5-1
d_gene: .
abundance: .
j_gene: TRBJ2-7
CDR3aa: CASSLEDEQYF
CDR3nt: TGCGCCAGCAGCTTAGAGGACGAGCAGTACTTC

v_gene: TRBV10-3
d_gene: .
abundance: .
j_gene: TRBJ1-6
CDR3aa: CAISDRDNSPLHF
CDR3nt: TGTGCCATCAGTGACAGGGATAATTCACCCCTCCACTTT

v_gene: TRBV19
d_gene: TRBD2
abundance: .
j_gene: TRBJ2-3
CDR3aa: CASSTSSGENTDTQYF
CDR3nt: TGTGCCAGTAGTACTTCTAGCGGTGAAAACACAGATACGCAGTATTTT

v_gene: TRBV10-3
d_gene: TRBD1
abundance: .
j_gene: TRBJ2-7
CDR3aa: CAIAETGSSYEQYF
CDR3nt: TGTGCCATCGCTGAGACAGGGAGCTCCTACGAGCAGTACTTC

v_gene: TRBV27
d_gene: .
abundance: .
j_gene: TRBJ1-2
CDR3aa: CASTGREAEGYTF
CDR3nt: TGTGCCAGCACAGGGAGGGAAGCGGAGGGCTACACCTTC

v_gene: TRBV5-5
d_gene: .
abundance: .
j_gene: TRBJ2-3
CDR3aa: CASSFETYLQYF
CDR3nt: TGTGCCAGCAGCTTTGAGACTTATCTGCAGTATTTT

v_gene: TRBV7-2
d_gene: .
abundance: .
j_gene: TRBJ1-5
CDR3aa: CASSLNGAGSYQPQHF
CDR3nt: TGTGCCAGCAGCTTAAATGGGGCAGGTAGTTATCAGCCCCAGCATTTT

v_gene: TRBV5-6
d_gene: TRBD1
abundance: .
j_gene: TRBJ1-5
CDR3aa: CASSLKADRAPLRAQHF
CDR3nt: TGTGCCAGCAGCTTGAAAGCCGACAGGGCCCCCCTAAGGGCCCAGCATTTT

v_gene: TRBV25-1
d_gene: TRBD1
abundance: .
j_gene: TRBJ1-1
CDR3aa: CASSGQGDGAFF
CDR3nt: TGTGCCAGCAGTGGACAGGGCGACGGAGCTTTCTTT

v_gene: TRBV3-1/TRBV3-2
d_gene: TRBD1
abundance: .
j_gene: TRBJ2-5
CDR3aa: CASSQILWDSQRETQYF
CDR3nt: TGTGCCAGCAGCCAAATTCTATGGGACAGCCAGCGGGAGACCCAGTACTTC

v_gene: TRBV5-6
d_gene: .
abundance: .
j_gene: TRBJ2-7
CDR3aa: CASSFRTVTYEQYF
CDR3nt: TGTGCCAGCAGCTTTCGGACAGTCACCTACGAGCAGTACTTC

v_gene: TRBV5-1
d_gene: .
abundance: few
j_gene: TRBJ2-2
CDR3aa: CASSLSGSANTGELFF
CDR3nt: TGCGCCAGCAGCTTGTCGGGGTCCGCGAACACCGGGGAGCTGTTTTTT

v_gene: TRBV9
d_gene: .
abundance: .
j_gene: TRBJ2-6
CDR3aa: CASSGLFSGANVLTF
CDR3nt: TGTGCCAGCAGCGGTCTCTTCTCTGGGGCCAACGTCCTGACTTTC